This T cell receptor beta chain was captured in a study of cytomegalovirus exposure and HLA in healthy donors. PCR employed 60 Vbeta and 13 Jbeta primers. Profiled with immunoSEQ multiplex PCR; TCRdb holds only in-frame clones, not every one. The sample contains roughly 57,000 clones, roughly four fifths of which appear only once. Likely unrecorded immune exposures existed in these nominally healthy donors. CDR1 is LNHDA, CDR2 SQIVND, per germline (reference sequence). Trimming shortened V by 10 bases and J by 0 bases, and 10 bases separated the two germline ends. This CDR3 region has 13 residues. This receptor was obtained from a man aged 45-65 years in good health and CMV-seronegative. Source material: PBMCs. The chain has TRBV19 and TRBJ1-3, with a weak D call TRBD1 (5 bases). CDR3 loop: CATRQSSGNTIYF. The CDR3 DNA reads as TGTGCCACCCGACAGAGCTCTGGAAACACCATATATTTT. Looking up the rest from reference TRBV19 and TRBJ1-3 gives the full variable domain: DGGITQSPKYLFRKEGQNVTLSCEQNLNHDAMYWYRQDPGQGLRLIYYSQIVNDFQKGDIAEGYSVSREKKESFPLTVTSAQKNPTAFYLCATRQSSGNTIYFGEGSWLTVV.